This TCR beta chain was sequenced for a study of blood T cell repertoires in COVID-19. Study in general: Material from acute and convalescent COVID-19 was sourced from the United States, Italy and Spain. Sources were T cells, B-cell-depleted T cells, or PBMCs; the material itself was cDNA or gDNA.

This clone was seen once. Patients in Seattle were enrolled during active infection, then followed longitudinally. Repertoires were generated with immunoSEQ multiplex PCR, while TCRdb's copy carries only in-frame clones and drops some. The table includes about 290,000 clones, roughly 91% detected once. Losses at the gene ends were 3 bases for V and 7 bases for J; bases not matched to a gene: 7. Germline V gene lookup returns CDR1 ENHRY and CDR2 SYGVKD. The CDR3 loop spans 14 amino acids. This TCR came from a woman aged 25 to 39 with COVID-19, enrolled during active disease. The chain joins TRBV10-3 to TRBJ1-1, with 8 bases lining up with TRBD1. Sequencing was performed on peripheral blood. Written as DNA, the CDR3 is TGTGCCATCAGTGATCCGGACAGGGTAATTGAAGCTTTCTTT. Its protein product is CAISDPDRVIEAFF.